A selection of T cell receptor beta chains follows, all from one sample in a study of T cell repertoires in cytomegalovirus infection. These receptors have no known antigen. TCRdb ran MiXCR on the reads and lists one entry per CDR3 protein. The sample holds some 220,000 distinct CDR3 sequences, roughly 34% seen once. The sample here was CD8+ T cells from cultured PBMCs, taken from culture after CMV antigen stimulation. These TCRs come from a human donor in good health (CMV status not recorded). Some clones in this sample may be carry-over from other donors' samples. CDR3s include the opening cysteine and the closing phenylalanine or tryptophan. Each record gives: V gene, clone size, CDR3 protein. Clone size is not always given. Where it is, it says once, few, many or a class for expanded clones.

>TRBV27|few
CASTSGTGYGYTF
>TRBV27|.
CASSSGGAKGGYTF
>TRBV5-1|.
CASSLDRDYIVSHNEQFF
>TRBV7-2|few
CASSFISLSSYEQYF
>TRBV28|.
CASSFFPVQAKNIQYF
>TRBV10-3|few
CAIKGQGFNEQFF
>TRBV7-8|few
CASSLALIGQTHQETQYF
>TRBV27|.
CASSLSRNRGDQPQHF
>TRBV6-5|many
CASSYIGAGHYSPLHF
>TRBV7-3|few
CASSASGTSLNEQFF
>TRBV10-3|.
CATLTSTDTGELFF
>TRBV19|.
CASSRSSGVYNEQFF
>TRBV7-9|.
CASSPRGAGDIQYF
>TRBV18|.
CASSPSGTGVAYEQYF
>TRBV7-8|few
CASSLGDAFIEQYF
>TRBV7-9|few
CASSSMDRAGDTQYF
>TRBV7-8|.
CASSPEGQGETQYF
>TRBV27|.
CASSSPLLDTSDNTGELFF
>TRBV27|.
CASSFVAGGRDEQYF
>TRBV7-9|many
CASSLVRGDRLNTEAFF
>TRBV15|.
CATSREGLGIQYF
>TRBV5-4|.
CASSSWGTSASEQFF
>TRBV27|.
CASRTGWTGELFF
>TRBV6-1|few
CASSEARRRVINEKLFF
>TRBV28|.
CASSPGTRGTGELFF
>TRBV29-1|.
CSVLPGQGARNTEAFF
>TRBV15|.
CATSRSAGRKETQYF
>TRBV5-4|.
CASSPENQETQYF
>TRBV5-5|many
CASSRDSYEQYF
>TRBV28|.
CARSTGLSDPREQFF
>TRBV3-1|.
CASSSTGPRTDTQYF
>TRBV7-6|.
CASSPDRGGNTIYF
>TRBV11-2|.
CASSRIATNEKLFF
>TRBV7-6|.
CASSSPGDRTSPYEQYF
>TRBV20-1|.
CSARGGGQGYEQYF
>TRBV28|few
CASSFLPVSNQPQHF
>TRBV9|.
CASSVGGGNEQFF
>TRBV11-1|many
CASSPWKGIAKNIQYF
>TRBV18|few
CASSPETGYSYEQYF
>TRBV28|few
CASTLRGAAYEQYF
>TRBV27|.
CASRPGTGFSYEQYF
>TRBV10-3|.
CAISDTSGRSTGELFF
>TRBV19|once
CASNKDLEEPQYF
>TRBV27|.
CASSWYGSLVEQFF
>TRBV10-3|few
CAISEPSSGSIGPDTQYF
>TRBV20-1|once
CSASRAGQSYNEQFF
>TRBV19|few
CASSTFSVDQPQHF
>TRBV27|.
CASSMGLAGGPPFF
>TRBV7-8|few
CASSLAGGIMHNEQFF
>TRBV27|.
CASSLSRVTVVDEQFF
>TRBV3-1|.
CASRGREALYNEQFF
>TRBV12-3/TRBV12-4|many
CASSLALGYSPLHF
>TRBV6-6|many
CASSYSISPVGGDEQYF
>TRBV18|.
CASSPPSLGGSYEQYF
>TRBV29-1|.
CSVLDLGRMSSYNEQFF
>TRBV7-2|.
CASSLVEGTEAFF
>TRBV15|.
CATSRDSGTPAYEQYF
>TRBV12-3/TRBV12-4|.
CASSLIGDRYYEQYF
>TRBV11-2|few
CASSLNIYNEQFF
>TRBV7-4|few
CASSLVGGSNQPQHF